These 15 T cell receptor beta chains share one sample of origin, sequenced in a study of blood T cell repertoires in COVID-19. Sequencing used immunoSEQ multiplex PCR; TCRdb keeps in-frame clones, though not all of them. The profile shows roughly 250,000 clones, under 90% of them singletons. Sequencing was done on a sample of peripheral blood. The origin of the receptors is a human donor in a cohort sampled during active COVID-19.

This clone was observed a single time. The chain carries TRBV6-1 and TRBJ1-2, with D perhaps matching TRBD1 (6 bases). V was cut by 1 base and J by 7 bases, with 13 bases left in between. The CDR3 spans 14 residues. Germline V lookup: CDR1 MNHNS, CDR2 SASEGT. The CDR3 is CASSEGDIAFGYTF. The CDR3 coding sequence is TGTGCCAGCAGTGAAGGGGACATAGCGTTTGGCTACACCTTC.

The chain uses TRBV29-1 and TRBJ2-1, with TRBD1 matching over 9 bases. The CDR3 runs 14 residues. The V segment lost 2 bases and the J segment 5 bases; nucleotides outside the gene matches: 4. Germline CDR1 and CDR2: SQVTM and ANQGSEA. CDR3 nucleotide sequence: TGCAGCGTTGAACCACAGGGGGCACACAATGAGCAGTTCTTC. Its translation is CSVEPQGAHNEQFF.

V usage is TRBV5-6 and J usage is TRBJ2-7, with 9 bases fitting TRBD2. The length of the CDR3 is 18 residues. Looked up from germline, CDR1 is SGHDT and CDR2 is YYEEEE. Germline trimming cut 4 bases from V and 2 bases from J; bases unmatched to any gene: 16. The CDR3 sequence: CASSARSGSLFRAYEQYF. The CDR3 region has the DNA TGTGCCAGCAGCGCCCGTAGCGGGAGCCTCTTTAGGGCCTACGAGCAGTACTTC.

The gene calls are TRBV6-1 and TRBJ1-4; D not certain. Between the trimmed V and J ends, which lost 3 bases and 8 bases, there was a span of 7 bases. The germline gives CDR1 MNHNS, CDR2 SASEGT. The CDR3 is made up of 12 amino acids. The CDR3 DNA reads as TGTGCCAGCAGTGAGAGAGGAGAAAAACTGTTTTTT. Translation gives CASSERGEKLFF.

The rearrangement links TRBV9 to TRBJ1-1; unclear D gene. Trimming pared 0 bases from V and 0 bases from J, leaving 15 bases between. Germline assignment: CDR1 SGDLS and CDR2 YYNGEE. The CDR3 has 17 residues. CDR3 DNA sequence: TGTGCCAGCAGCGTAGGGCCGACTATTCTCATGAACACTGAAGCTTTCTTT. It encodes CASSVGPTILMNTEAFF.

This rearrangement joins TRBV7-6 to TRBJ2-2; 9 bases match TRBD2. This CDR3 contains 17 residues. Germline values: CDR1 SGHVS, CDR2 FNYEAQ. Unmatched junction bases numbered 13, after V lost 5 bases and J lost 6 bases. In DNA, the CDR3 is TGTGCCAGCAGCCACGGCGCGGGGGGGTCCCTCGCCGGGGAGCTGTTTTTT. It yields the protein CASSHGAGGSLAGELFF. Together with reference TRBV7-6 and TRBJ2-2, the CDR3 gives the full variable domain: GAGVSQSPRYKVTKRGQDVALRCDPISGHVSLYWYRQALGQGPEFLTYFNYEAQQDKSGLPNDRFSAERPEGSISTLTIQRTEQRDSAMYRCASSHGAGGSLAGELFFGEGSRLTVL.

This clone came up once. The rearrangement links TRBV9 to TRBJ1-3; tentatively, D is TRBD1 (5 bases). The CDR3 loop spans 14 amino acids. V was shortened by 3 bases and J by 3 bases, with 10 bases between the two germline ends. From germline, CDR1 is SGDLS and CDR2 YYNGEE. The CDR3 DNA sequence: TGTGCCAGCAGCGCGACAGACCTTGGAAACACCATATATTTT. Translated: CASSATDLGNTIYF.

In regard to this clone: A much larger clone is a single base away; this may be a read error. Distinct nucleotide sequences in the sample also encode this CDR3. The chain has TRBV29-1 and TRBJ1-1, with unresolved D. V shed 5 bases and J shed 3 bases, with 4 bases lying between them. The CDR3 is 10 residues long. Germline V gene sequence: CDR1 SQVTM, CDR2 ANQGSEA. This CDR3 is CSVLDTEAFF. The CDR3 DNA reads as TGCAGCGTTCTTGACACTGAAGCTTTCTTT. Looking up the rest from reference TRBV29-1 and TRBJ1-1 gives the full variable domain: SAVISQKPSRDICQRGTSLTIQCQVDSQVTMMFWYRQQPGQSLTLIATANQGSEATYESGFVIDKFPISRPNLTFSTLTVSNMSPEDSSIYLCSVLDTEAFFGQGTRLTVV.

The rearrangement joins TRBV28 to TRBJ1-2; 7 bases agree with TRBD1. CDR3 length: 12 amino acids. Germline loops: CDR1 MDHEN, CDR2 SYDVKM. Trimming removed 5 bases from V and 9 bases from J; junction bases left unmatched: 6. The CDR3 here is CASSLRQGSYTF. The CDR3 DNA sequence: TGTGCCAGCAGTCTCCGACAGGGCAGCTACACCTTC.

The chain joins TRBV21-1 to TRBJ2-5; TRBD1 is the table's D call, not checked against the DNA. TRBV21-1 is reported as a pseudogene. The CDR3 has 20 residues. The CDR3 region is CASSKVGADRVMGPRETQYF. The CDR3 DNA follows: TGTGCCAGCAGCAAAGTCGGAGCCGACCGGGTGATGGGGCCGAGAGAGACCCAGTACTTC.

This clone was seen only a few times. The rearrangement uses TRBV27 and TRBJ2-4; 8 bases fit TRBD1. There are 15 residues in the CDR3. After removal of 3 bases from V and 4 bases from J, the junction contained 5 bases not matched to a gene. CDR1 is MNHEY and CDR2 is SMNVEV in the germline V gene (reference sequence). CDR3 sequence: CASSFRTGGKNIQYF. The CDR3 nucleotides are TGTGCCAGCAGTTTTCGCACAGGGGGGAAAAACATTCAGTACTTC.

This clone appeared once. The chain uses TRBV12-2 and TRBJ1-6; TRBD1 is taken as the D call from the table, unchecked against the DNA. TRBV12-2 is a listed pseudogene. The CDR3 consists of 12 residues. CDR3 region: CATCSYNSPLHF. The CDR3 DNA is TGTGCAACATGCTCCTATAATTCACCCCTCCACTTT.

The V and J genes are TRBV3-1 (or the pseudogene TRBV3-2) and TRBJ1-1, with D unresolved. V gave up 10 bases and J gave up 10 bases, with 16 bases separating them. The germline V gene encodes CDR1 LGHDT and CDR2 YNNKEL (reference sequence). The length of the CDR3 is 11 residues. CDR3 DNA: TGTGCCACCGGGTCTAATGGGAGAGCTTTCTTT. Translating gives CATGSNGRAFF.

The V call is TRBV6-5, the J call TRBJ1-5, with TRBD1 matching 7 bases. This CDR3 has 14 residues. Losses at the gene ends were 6 bases for V and 5 bases for J; bases not matched to a gene: 7. Germline CDR1 reads MNHEY; CDR2 reads SVGAGI. The CDR3 DNA reads as TGTGCCAGCAGACCTGGACAGGCCTATCAGCCCCAGCATTTT. This sequence encodes CASRPGQAYQPQHF.

The rearrangement links TRBV6-5 to TRBJ2-7; tentatively, D is TRBD2 (6 bases). Trimming cost V 2 bases and J 6 bases, with 11 bases left between them. The CDR3 is 13 residues long. CDR1 MNHEY and CDR2 SVGAGI come from the germline V gene. The CDR3 DNA reads TGTGCCAGCAGTTACGAGGAGGGGAGCGAGCAGTACTTC. It translates to CASSYEEGSEQYF.